Listed below are T cell receptor beta chains from one sample, sequenced in a study of PD-L1 blockade in urothelial cancer. Generated by immunoSEQ multiplex PCR, the TCRdb table keeps only in-frame clones and is missing some. The profile covers about 120,000 clones, with around nine tenths appearing a single time and around 1.7% taken by the ten largest. The sequencing here drew on PBMCs, taken around atezolizumab (anti-PD-L1) treatment. Receptor source: a man in his 60s with urothelial cancer. Each CDR3 is given with its conserved first and last residue. The D gene is left open where the match is weak. Part of the rows lack a size; the others show once, few, many or a class for expanded clones.

d_call	v_call	clone_size	j_call	cdr3_aa	cdr3_nt
NA	TRBV7-2	NA	TRBJ2-3	CASSTYTDTQYF	TGTGCCAGCTCCACCTACACAGATACGCAGTATTTT
TRBD1	TRBV15	NA	TRBJ2-7	CATSRGTGLAYEQYF	TGTGCCACCAGCAGAGGGACAGGGCTCGCTTACGAGCAGTACTTC
NA	TRBV6-5	NA	TRBJ2-7	CASNRPGSYEQYF	TGTGCCAGCAATCGGCCAGGATCCTACGAGCAGTACTTC
TRBD1	TRBV7-9	NA	TRBJ2-7	CASSWDSYEQYF	TGTGCCAGCAGTTGGGACAGCTACGAGCAGTACTTC
TRBD1	TRBV9	NA	TRBJ1-2	CASSSGQDANYGYTF	TGTGCCAGCAGCTCTGGACAGGACGCTAACTATGGCTACACCTTC
TRBD2	TRBV10-1	NA	TRBJ2-3	CASSRLAGARDTQYF	TGCGCCAGCAGTCGACTAGCGGGAGCCAGAGATACGCAGTATTTT
NA	TRBV6-6	once	TRBJ1-4	CASRFTRTIGEKLFF	TGTGCCAGCAGATTCACCCGGACAATCGGAGAAAAACTGTTTTTT
TRBD1	TRBV28	NA	TRBJ2-7	CASSFTGDYEQYF	TGTGCCAGCAGTTTTACAGGGGACTACGAGCAGTACTTC
NA	TRBV14	NA	TRBJ2-3	CASSQAGVQVPDTQYF	TGTGCCAGCAGCCAAGCGGGAGTCCAGGTACCAGATACGCAGTATTTT
NA	TRBV7-9	NA	TRBJ2-3	CASSRAGSTDTQYF	TGTGCCAGCAGCCGCGCGGGGAGCACAGATACGCAGTATTTT
NA	TRBV6-6	once	TRBJ1-2	CASSYSAAGYGYTF	TGTGCCAGCAGTTACTCGGCCGCAGGCTATGGCTACACCTTC
TRBD1	TRBV9	NA	TRBJ1-2	CASSVEVTGHYGYTF	TGTGCCAGCAGCGTAGAGGTGACAGGGCACTATGGCTACACCTTC
TRBD1	TRBV5-1	NA	TRBJ2-2	CASSLLDRYTGELFF	TGCGCCAGCAGCTTACTGGACAGGTACACCGGGGAGCTGTTTTTT
NA	TRBV7-9	once	TRBJ2-7	CASSFPPGHVSYEQYF	TGTGCCAGCAGCTTTCCCCCGGGACACGTCTCCTACGAGCAGTACTTC
NA	TRBV28	NA	TRBJ2-7	CASSPVGGYEQYF	TGTGCCAGCAGTCCTGTGGGGGGCTACGAGCAGTACTTC
TRBD2	TRBV7-2	NA	TRBJ2-1	CASSIGTSGVLWGQFF	TGTGCCAGCAGCATCGGGACTAGCGGGGTCCTATGGGGGCAGTTCTTC
TRBD2	TRBV4-1	NA	TRBJ2-3	CASSQRSTSVTDTQYF	TGCGCCAGCAGCCAACGGTCGACTAGCGTCACAGATACGCAGTATTTT
TRBD1	TRBV27	NA	TRBJ2-7	CASSSAGQVPYEQYF	TGTGCCAGCAGTTCCGCCGGACAGGTCCCCTACGAGCAGTACTTC
NA	TRBV28	NA	TRBJ1-5	CASSFRGPHQPQHF	TGTGCCAGCAGTTTCCGCGGGCCTCATCAGCCCCAGCATTTT
TRBD2	TRBV9	NA	TRBJ2-3	CASSVGVAGGTDTQYF	TGTGCCAGCAGCGTAGGGGTAGCGGGGGGCACAGATACGCAGTATTTT
TRBD1	TRBV27	NA	TRBJ2-7	CASSFNRGEYEQYF	TGTGCCAGCAGTTTCAACAGGGGGGAGTACGAGCAGTACTTC
NA	TRBV7-2	NA	TRBJ2-3	CASSFDYTDTQYF	TGTGCCAGCAGCTTTGACTACACAGATACGCAGTATTTT
TRBD2	TRBV5-1	once	TRBJ2-3	CASSLGLAEDTQYF	TGCGCCAGCAGCTTGGGGCTAGCGGAAGATACGCAGTATTTT
TRBD1	TRBV5-4	NA	TRBJ1-2	CASRNDREISHSYTF	TGTGCCAGCAGGAATGACAGGGAAATTAGCCATAGCTACACCTTC
TRBD1	TRBV10-3	NA	TRBJ1-1	CAISQTGHVVNTEAFF	TGTGCCATCAGCCAGACAGGGCACGTGGTGAACACTGAAGCTTTCTTT
NA	TRBV7-2	NA	TRBJ1-5	CASSLVGGYSNQPQHF	TGTGCCAGCAGCTTAGTTGGAGGTTATAGCAATCAGCCCCAGCATTTT
NA	TRBV19	NA	TRBJ2-7	CASSISVEATSTYEQYF	TGTGCCAGTAGTATATCGGTCGAAGCGACTTCCACCTACGAGCAGTACTTC